These T cell receptor beta chains were read from a single sample in a study of regulatory T cells in long-lasting Graves disease. TCRdb itself ran the multiplex PCR reads through MiXCR, one entry per CDR3 protein. The table shows roughly 350,000 distinct CDR3 sequences, with 16% occurring only once. This sample also appeared in a second study, on T cells in Graves' hyperthyroidism and ophthalmopathy.

The input for sequencing was peripheral blood mononuclear cells (PBMCs), taken at new diagnosis, from a patient treated with antithyroid drugs. These receptors came from a man aged 40-50 years with Graves disease. Each CDR3 is given with its conserved first and last residue. The order of the fields is D gene, J gene, clone size, V gene, CDR3 DNA, CDR3 protein. The D gene is left open where the match is weak. A row's size may be missing; if present it is once, few, many or a size class.

d_gene: .
j_gene: TRBJ1-5
abundance: many
v_gene: TRBV24-1
CDR3nt: TGTGCCACCGGTGCCAATCAGCCCCAGCATTTT
CDR3aa: CATGANQPQHF

d_gene: TRBD1
j_gene: TRBJ2-1
abundance: few
v_gene: TRBV18
CDR3nt: TGTGCCAGCTCACCACTCACGATTGGGACAGGGGTTTCGGGGCACAATGAGCAGTTCTTC
CDR3aa: CASSPLTIGTGVSGHNEQFF

d_gene: .
j_gene: TRBJ1-1
abundance: medium-sized
v_gene: TRBV3-1
CDR3nt: TGTGCCAGCAGCACTAACAGGGAAACTGAAGCTTTCTTT
CDR3aa: CASSTNRETEAFF

d_gene: .
j_gene: TRBJ2-3
abundance: many
v_gene: TRBV11-2
CDR3nt: TGTGCCAGCAGCCCATCGGGACCCTGGGCAGATACGCAGTATTTT
CDR3aa: CASSPSGPWADTQYF

d_gene: TRBD1
j_gene: TRBJ1-1
abundance: many
v_gene: TRBV2
CDR3nt: TGTGCCAGTTGGGTCGGGACGACAGGGGGAACTGAAGCTTTCTTT
CDR3aa: CASWVGTTGGTEAFF

d_gene: .
j_gene: TRBJ2-2
abundance: few
v_gene: TRBV4-3
CDR3nt: TGCGCCAGCAGCCGTAACGGGGAGCTGTTTTTT
CDR3aa: CASSRNGELFF

d_gene: .
j_gene: TRBJ2-5
abundance: many
v_gene: TRBV7-2
CDR3nt: TGTGCCAGCAGCTCCCGGGGGCGCATGGAGACCCAGTACTTC
CDR3aa: CASSSRGRMETQYF

d_gene: TRBD1
j_gene: TRBJ2-1
abundance: few
v_gene: TRBV6-2/TRBV6-3
CDR3nt: TGTGCCAGCAGTTACTCTTCAGGGGGCTATGAGCAGTTCTTC
CDR3aa: CASSYSSGGYEQFF

d_gene: .
j_gene: TRBJ2-5
abundance: .
v_gene: TRBV5-1
CDR3nt: TGCGCCAGCAGCTTGGCCGACGTACAAGAGACCCAGTACTTC
CDR3aa: CASSLADVQETQYF

d_gene: .
j_gene: TRBJ1-5
abundance: many
v_gene: TRBV2
CDR3nt: TGTGCCAGCAAGGTCAGTAGGACAGACAATCAGCCCCAGCATTTT
CDR3aa: CASKVSRTDNQPQHF

d_gene: TRBD1
j_gene: TRBJ2-2
abundance: many
v_gene: TRBV2
CDR3nt: TGTGCCAGCACAGGGACAGGGACTACCGGGGAGCTGTTTTTT
CDR3aa: CASTGTGTTGELFF

d_gene: .
j_gene: TRBJ1-3
abundance: few
v_gene: TRBV12-3/TRBV12-4
CDR3nt: TGTGCCAGCAGCCGGGGAAACACCATATATTTT
CDR3aa: CASSRGNTIYF

d_gene: TRBD1
j_gene: TRBJ1-2
abundance: many
v_gene: TRBV2
CDR3nt: TGTGCCAACACGGGACAGGGTATTTGGGGCTATGGCTACACCTTC
CDR3aa: CANTGQGIWGYGYTF

d_gene: .
j_gene: TRBJ2-5
abundance: many
v_gene: TRBV6-1
CDR3nt: TGTGCCAGCAAGAACACCGCGGCAGAGACCCAGTACTTC
CDR3aa: CASKNTAAETQYF

d_gene: .
j_gene: TRBJ2-3
abundance: many
v_gene: TRBV12-3/TRBV12-4
CDR3nt: TGTACCAGCAGTTTTCAGGTGATCTGGACAGATACGCAGTATTTT
CDR3aa: CTSSFQVIWTDTQYF

d_gene: .
j_gene: TRBJ2-6
abundance: few
v_gene: TRBV7-3
CDR3nt: TGTGCCAGCAGTCCCGACGGAGCCTCTGGGGCCAACGTCCTGACTTTC
CDR3aa: CASSPDGASGANVLTF

d_gene: .
j_gene: TRBJ2-7
abundance: .
v_gene: TRBV11-2
CDR3nt: TGTGCCAGCAGTTTTGTGATTGGACAGATCCAGCAGTGCTTC
CDR3aa: CASSFVIGQIQQCF

d_gene: TRBD1
j_gene: TRBJ1-6
abundance: .
v_gene: TRBV27
CDR3nt: TGTGCCAGCAGTCCTGGGACAGGGAATTCACCCCTCCACTTT
CDR3aa: CASSPGTGNSPLHF

d_gene: TRBD2
j_gene: TRBJ2-2
abundance: many
v_gene: TRBV9
CDR3nt: TGTGCCAGCTGTAGCGGGGCGTCCACCGGGGAGCTGTTTTTT
CDR3aa: CASCSGASTGELFF

d_gene: TRBD1
j_gene: TRBJ1-6
abundance: many
v_gene: TRBV28
CDR3nt: TGTGCCAGCAGTTTAGAGGGACAGGGGGGAACCCTCCACTTT
CDR3aa: CASSLEGQGGTLHF

d_gene: .
j_gene: TRBJ1-2
abundance: many
v_gene: TRBV28
CDR3nt: TGTGCCAGCAGTTTATTAGGGAGCACCTATGGCTACACCTTC
CDR3aa: CASSLLGSTYGYTF

d_gene: .
j_gene: TRBJ1-5
abundance: .
v_gene: TRBV6-5
CDR3nt: TGTGCCAGCAGTTACTCCTGGGGTCGAGTGACGGCCCAGCATTTT
CDR3aa: CASSYSWGRVTAQHF

d_gene: .
j_gene: TRBJ2-3
abundance: .
v_gene: TRBV6-1
CDR3nt: TGTGCCAGCAGAAACAGGATCTTAGATACGCAGTATTTT
CDR3aa: CASRNRILDTQYF

d_gene: .
j_gene: TRBJ2-6
abundance: many
v_gene: TRBV5-1
CDR3nt: TGCGCCAGCAGCCCAATCTCTGGGGCCAACGTCCTGACTTTC
CDR3aa: CASSPISGANVLTF

d_gene: TRBD2
j_gene: TRBJ2-3
abundance: many
v_gene: TRBV7-9
CDR3nt: TGTGCCAGCAGCTTACTAGCGGGGGGGCCAGGCACAGATACGCAGTATTTT
CDR3aa: CASSLLAGGPGTDTQYF

d_gene: TRBD1
j_gene: TRBJ2-2
abundance: many
v_gene: TRBV20-1
CDR3nt: TGCAGTGCAAAACAGGGGGCTGGCGGGGAGCTGTTTTTT
CDR3aa: CSAKQGAGGELFF

d_gene: .
j_gene: TRBJ2-2
abundance: .
v_gene: TRBV11-3
CDR3nt: TGTGCCAGCAGGGAGACACCGAACACCGGGGAGCTGTTTTTT
CDR3aa: CASRETPNTGELFF

d_gene: .
j_gene: TRBJ2-3
abundance: many
v_gene: TRBV6-1
CDR3nt: TGTGCCACCAGCCGGGGACGGCAGTACACAGATACGCAGTATTTT
CDR3aa: CATSRGRQYTDTQYF

d_gene: .
j_gene: TRBJ2-3
abundance: few
v_gene: TRBV4-3
CDR3nt: TGCGCCAGCAGCCAAGATGGACCTGGGGGGTCCAGAAATACGCAGTATTTT
CDR3aa: CASSQDGPGGSRNTQYF

d_gene: .
j_gene: TRBJ2-1
abundance: many
v_gene: TRBV27
CDR3nt: TGTGCCAGCAGTTTATACCAGCCCTACAATGAGCAGTTCTTC
CDR3aa: CASSLYQPYNEQFF

d_gene: TRBD2
j_gene: TRBJ2-1
abundance: many
v_gene: TRBV5-1
CDR3nt: TGCGCCAGCAGCCCGCGATGGACTAGCGGGGGGGTGGGTGAGCAGTTCTTC
CDR3aa: CASSPRWTSGGVGEQFF

d_gene: .
j_gene: TRBJ1-1
abundance: .
v_gene: TRBV10-3
CDR3nt: TGTGCCACCCGGGTGGTCGACACTGAAGCTTTCTTT
CDR3aa: CATRVVDTEAFF

d_gene: .
j_gene: TRBJ1-5
abundance: .
v_gene: TRBV19
CDR3nt: TGTGCCAGTAGTATCCAGGGGCCGCAGCCCCAGCATTTT
CDR3aa: CASSIQGPQPQHF

d_gene: TRBD2
j_gene: TRBJ2-5
abundance: few
v_gene: TRBV3-1
CDR3nt: TGTGCCAGCACCATAGCGGGGGCTCCCCGGAGAGAGACCCAGTACTTC
CDR3aa: CASTIAGAPRRETQYF

d_gene: .
j_gene: TRBJ1-3
abundance: .
v_gene: TRBV7-9
CDR3nt: TGTGCCAGCAGCCCACCGCAGGGCTTAAACACCATATATTTT
CDR3aa: CASSPPQGLNTIYF

d_gene: .
j_gene: TRBJ2-7
abundance: .
v_gene: TRBV19
CDR3nt: TGTGCCAGTAAAACAGGGAAGGCTTCCTACGAGCAGTACTTC
CDR3aa: CASKTGKASYEQYF

d_gene: .
j_gene: TRBJ2-3
abundance: few
v_gene: TRBV29-1
CDR3nt: TGCAGCGTTGAGGAAACAAGGGGAGATACGCAGTATTTT
CDR3aa: CSVEETRGDTQYF

d_gene: .
j_gene: TRBJ2-4
abundance: .
v_gene: TRBV2
CDR3nt: TGTGCCAGCAGCGGGATTAGTTACATTCAGTACTTC
CDR3aa: CASSGISYIQYF

d_gene: TRBD1
j_gene: TRBJ2-1
abundance: many
v_gene: TRBV7-3
CDR3nt: TGTGCCAGCAGCTCCACCCCAGGGGGCCCTTTCAATGAGCAGTTCTTC
CDR3aa: CASSSTPGGPFNEQFF

d_gene: .
j_gene: TRBJ1-2
abundance: .
v_gene: TRBV18
CDR3nt: TGTGCCAGCTCACCATGGGGCGCGGTCCACTACACCTTC
CDR3aa: CASSPWGAVHYTF

d_gene: .
j_gene: TRBJ1-4
abundance: many
v_gene: TRBV28
CDR3nt: TGTGCCAGCACTCCCCTGGACAGCCAGAATGAAAAACTGTTTTTT
CDR3aa: CASTPLDSQNEKLFF

d_gene: .
j_gene: TRBJ1-3
abundance: many
v_gene: TRBV7-9
CDR3nt: TGTGCCAGCAGCCAGACATTTATCTCTGGAAACACCATATATTTT
CDR3aa: CASSQTFISGNTIYF

d_gene: .
j_gene: TRBJ1-2
abundance: many
v_gene: TRBV18
CDR3nt: TGTGCCAGCTCACCAATCCGTGTCAAGGGCTACACCTTC
CDR3aa: CASSPIRVKGYTF

d_gene: .
j_gene: TRBJ2-3
abundance: many
v_gene: TRBV20-1
CDR3nt: TGCAGTGCTCCCCTAGACATAAGCACAGATACGCAGTATTTT
CDR3aa: CSAPLDISTDTQYF

d_gene: .
j_gene: TRBJ1-1
abundance: many
v_gene: TRBV7-2
CDR3nt: TGTGCCAGCAGCCCAATAGGACGGAACACTGAAGCTTTCTTT
CDR3aa: CASSPIGRNTEAFF

d_gene: .
j_gene: TRBJ2-3
abundance: few
v_gene: TRBV24-1
CDR3nt: TGTGCCACCGCCCGTTTCAACACAGATACGCAGTATTTT
CDR3aa: CATARFNTDTQYF

d_gene: .
j_gene: TRBJ2-7
abundance: .
v_gene: TRBV11-1
CDR3nt: TGCGCCAGCAGCCAAGTCTCGGCAGGGGGGTACGAGCAGTACTTC
CDR3aa: CASSQVSAGGYEQYF

d_gene: TRBD2
j_gene: TRBJ2-3
abundance: once
v_gene: TRBV28
CDR3nt: TGTGCCAGCAGTTGGCGGGGGGCAGTCACAGATACGCAGTATTTT
CDR3aa: CASSWRGAVTDTQYF

d_gene: .
j_gene: TRBJ1-1
abundance: few
v_gene: TRBV19
CDR3nt: TGTGCCAGTATGTTCCGGGAGAGGGAAGCTTTCTTT
CDR3aa: CASMFREREAFF

d_gene: TRBD1
j_gene: TRBJ2-7
abundance: .
v_gene: TRBV29-1
CDR3nt: TGCAGCGTTGCCGGGACAGGGGCCTACGAGCAGTACTTC
CDR3aa: CSVAGTGAYEQYF

d_gene: TRBD1
j_gene: TRBJ2-7
abundance: many
v_gene: TRBV28
CDR3nt: TGTGCCAGCAGGCTCGGACAGGGGGTCTCCTACGAGCAGTACTTC
CDR3aa: CASRLGQGVSYEQYF

d_gene: .
j_gene: TRBJ1-3
abundance: .
v_gene: TRBV10-3
CDR3nt: TGTGCCATCAGTGCAGGGAACGGAAACACCATATATTTT
CDR3aa: CAISAGNGNTIYF

d_gene: .
j_gene: TRBJ2-7
abundance: many
v_gene: TRBV2
CDR3nt: TGTGCCAGCAGTGTGGGGCCTCGGCAGTACTTC
CDR3aa: CASSVGPRQYF

d_gene: TRBD1
j_gene: TRBJ2-5
abundance: .
v_gene: TRBV7-2
CDR3nt: TGTGCCAGCAGCTCGACAGGGATAAGGGAGACCCAGTACTTC
CDR3aa: CASSSTGIRETQYF

d_gene: .
j_gene: TRBJ2-1
abundance: many
v_gene: TRBV6-5
CDR3nt: TGTGCCAGCAGTTACTCGAGGGCTGGCAATGAGCAGTTCTTC
CDR3aa: CASSYSRAGNEQFF

d_gene: .
j_gene: TRBJ1-6
abundance: many
v_gene: TRBV5-5
CDR3nt: TGTGCCAGCAGCCTACAGCTACCGAATTCACCCCTCCACTTT
CDR3aa: CASSLQLPNSPLHF

d_gene: TRBD2
j_gene: TRBJ2-3
abundance: few
v_gene: TRBV28
CDR3nt: TGTGCCAGCAGTCCCCAGACTAGCGGGGGTTCAGATACGCAGTATTTT
CDR3aa: CASSPQTSGGSDTQYF

d_gene: TRBD2
j_gene: TRBJ2-1
abundance: many
v_gene: TRBV20-1
CDR3nt: TGCAGTGCTAGAGAAACTAGCGGTATATACAATGAGCAGTTCTTC
CDR3aa: CSARETSGIYNEQFF

d_gene: .
j_gene: TRBJ2-7
abundance: many
v_gene: TRBV2
CDR3nt: TGTGCCAGCAACAGCCGGGTCTCCGGCACCTACGAGCAGTACTTC
CDR3aa: CASNSRVSGTYEQYF

d_gene: TRBD2
j_gene: TRBJ2-1
abundance: few
v_gene: TRBV11-3
CDR3nt: TGTGCCAGCAGCCTAGGGACTAGCCTAAACAATGAGCAGTTCTTC
CDR3aa: CASSLGTSLNNEQFF